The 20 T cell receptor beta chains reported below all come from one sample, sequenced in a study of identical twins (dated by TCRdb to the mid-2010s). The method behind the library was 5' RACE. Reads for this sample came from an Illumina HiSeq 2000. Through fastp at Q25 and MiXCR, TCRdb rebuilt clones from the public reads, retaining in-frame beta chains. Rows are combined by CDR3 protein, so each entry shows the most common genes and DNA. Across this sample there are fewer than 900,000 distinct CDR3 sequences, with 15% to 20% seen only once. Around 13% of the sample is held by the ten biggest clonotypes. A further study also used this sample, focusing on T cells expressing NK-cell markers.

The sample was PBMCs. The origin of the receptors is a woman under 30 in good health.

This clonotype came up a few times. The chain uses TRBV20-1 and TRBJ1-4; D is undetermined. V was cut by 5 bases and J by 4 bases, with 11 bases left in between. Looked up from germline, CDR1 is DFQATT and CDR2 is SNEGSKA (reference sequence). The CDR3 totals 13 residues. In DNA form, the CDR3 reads TGCAGTGCTCGCCAGGCGAATAATGAAAAACTGTTTTTT. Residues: CSARQANNEKLFF.

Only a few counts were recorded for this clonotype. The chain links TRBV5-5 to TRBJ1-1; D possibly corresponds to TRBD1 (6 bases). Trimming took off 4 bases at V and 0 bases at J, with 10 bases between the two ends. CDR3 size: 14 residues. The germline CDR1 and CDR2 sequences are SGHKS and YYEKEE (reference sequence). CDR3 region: CASSTTGMNTEAFF. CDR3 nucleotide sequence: TGTGCCAGCAGCACCACAGGGATGAACACTGAAGCTTTCTTT.

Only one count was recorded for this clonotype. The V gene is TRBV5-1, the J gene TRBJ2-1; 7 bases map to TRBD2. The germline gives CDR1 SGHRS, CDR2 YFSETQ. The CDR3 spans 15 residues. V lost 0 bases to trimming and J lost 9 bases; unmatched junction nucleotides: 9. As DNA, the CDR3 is TGCGCCAGCAGCTTGGAGGTGCGGGAGAGGTCTGAGCAGTTCTTC. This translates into CASSLEVRERSEQFF.

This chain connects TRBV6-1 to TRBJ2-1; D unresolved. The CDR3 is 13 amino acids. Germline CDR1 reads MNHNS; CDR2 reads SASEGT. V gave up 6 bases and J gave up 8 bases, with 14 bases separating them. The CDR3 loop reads CASSGAFRDEQFF. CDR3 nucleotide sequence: TGTGCCAGCAGCGGCGCCTTCCGAGATGAGCAGTTCTTC.

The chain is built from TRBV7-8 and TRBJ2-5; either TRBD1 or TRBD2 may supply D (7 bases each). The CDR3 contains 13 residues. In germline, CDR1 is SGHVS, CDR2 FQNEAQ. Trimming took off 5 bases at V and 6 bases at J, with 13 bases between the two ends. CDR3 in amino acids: CASSTRGGQTQYF. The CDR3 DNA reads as TGTGCCAGCAGCACCAGGGGGGGACAGACCCAGTACTTC.

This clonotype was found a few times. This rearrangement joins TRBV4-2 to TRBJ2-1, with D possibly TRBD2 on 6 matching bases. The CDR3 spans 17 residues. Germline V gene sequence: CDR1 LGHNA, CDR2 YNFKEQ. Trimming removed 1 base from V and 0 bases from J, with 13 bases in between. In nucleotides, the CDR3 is TGTGCCAGCAGCCAAGTCCCGGGAGAAAGCTCCTACAATGAGCAGTTCTTC. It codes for CASSQVPGESSYNEQFF.

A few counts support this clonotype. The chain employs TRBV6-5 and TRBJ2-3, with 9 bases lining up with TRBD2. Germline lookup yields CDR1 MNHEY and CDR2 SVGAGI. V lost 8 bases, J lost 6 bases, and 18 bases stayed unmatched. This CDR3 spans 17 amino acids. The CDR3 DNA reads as TGTGCCAGCCCTTACCCCGCGGGGGGGCGAATTTTGGATACGCAGTATTTT. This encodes CASPYPAGGRILDTQYF.

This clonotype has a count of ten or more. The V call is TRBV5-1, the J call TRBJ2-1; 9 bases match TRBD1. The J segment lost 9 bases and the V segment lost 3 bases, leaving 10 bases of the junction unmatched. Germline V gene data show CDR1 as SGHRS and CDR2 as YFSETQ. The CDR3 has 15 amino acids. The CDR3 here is CASSSPGQGFGEQFF. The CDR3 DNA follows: TGCGCCAGCAGCTCTCCGGGACAGGGCTTCGGTGAGCAGTTCTTC.

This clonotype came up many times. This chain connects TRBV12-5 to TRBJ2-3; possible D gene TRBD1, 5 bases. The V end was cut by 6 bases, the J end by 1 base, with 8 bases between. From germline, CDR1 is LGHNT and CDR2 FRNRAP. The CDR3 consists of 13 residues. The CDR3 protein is CASGLRGTDTQYF. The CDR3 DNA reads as TGTGCTAGTGGACTCAGGGGCACAGATACGCAGTATTTT. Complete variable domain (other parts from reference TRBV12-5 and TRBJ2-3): DARVTQTPRHKVTEMGQEVTMRCQPILGHNTVFWYRQTMMQGLELLAYFRNRAPLDDSGMPKDRFSAEMPDATLATLKIQPSEPRDSAVYFCASGLRGTDTQYFGPGTRLTVL.

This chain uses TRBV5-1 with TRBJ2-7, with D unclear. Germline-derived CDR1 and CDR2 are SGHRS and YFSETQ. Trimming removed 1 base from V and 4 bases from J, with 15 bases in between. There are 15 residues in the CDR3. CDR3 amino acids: CASSLQADRSYEQYF. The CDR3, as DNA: TGCGCCAGCAGCTTGCAGGCAGATAGGTCTTACGAGCAGTACTTC.

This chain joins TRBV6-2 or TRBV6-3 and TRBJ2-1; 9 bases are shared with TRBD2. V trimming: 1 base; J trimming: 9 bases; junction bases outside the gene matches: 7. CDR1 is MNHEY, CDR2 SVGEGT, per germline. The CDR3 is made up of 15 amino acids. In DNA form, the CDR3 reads TGTGCCAGCAGTTACTTGGGACTAGCTACAAGTGAGCAGTTCTTC. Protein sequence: CASSYLGLATSEQFF.

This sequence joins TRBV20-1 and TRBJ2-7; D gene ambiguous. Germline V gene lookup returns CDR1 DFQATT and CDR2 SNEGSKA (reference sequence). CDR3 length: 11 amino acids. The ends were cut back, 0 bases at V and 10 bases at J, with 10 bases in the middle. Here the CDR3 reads CSARDRRKQYF. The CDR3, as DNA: TGCAGTGCTAGAGATCGGCGGAAACAGTACTTC.

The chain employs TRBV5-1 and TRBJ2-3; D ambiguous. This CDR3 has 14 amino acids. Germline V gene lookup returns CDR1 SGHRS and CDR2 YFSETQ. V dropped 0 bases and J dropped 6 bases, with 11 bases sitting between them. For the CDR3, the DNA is TGCGCCAGCAGCTTGGGTGACATCTTGGATACGCAGTATTTT. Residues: CASSLGDILDTQYF.

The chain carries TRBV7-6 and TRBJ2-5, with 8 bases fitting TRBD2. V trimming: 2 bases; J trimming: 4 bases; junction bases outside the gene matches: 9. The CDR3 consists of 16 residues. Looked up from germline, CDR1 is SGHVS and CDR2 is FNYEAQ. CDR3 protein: CASSLSASGGRETQYF. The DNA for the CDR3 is TGTGCCAGCAGCTTATCCGCCAGCGGGGGCCGAGAGACCCAGTACTTC.

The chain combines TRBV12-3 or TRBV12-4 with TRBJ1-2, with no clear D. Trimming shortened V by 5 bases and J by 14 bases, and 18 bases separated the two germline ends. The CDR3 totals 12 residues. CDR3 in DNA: TGTGCCAGCAGTCCAACCGAAGTTGGTGGTACCTTC. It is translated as CASSPTEVGGTF.

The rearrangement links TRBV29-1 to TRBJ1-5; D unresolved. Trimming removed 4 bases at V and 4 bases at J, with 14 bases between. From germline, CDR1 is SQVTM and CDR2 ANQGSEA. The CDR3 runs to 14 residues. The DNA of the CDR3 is TGCAGCGTTGGCTCTGGAACCAGGAATCAGCCCCAGCATTTT. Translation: CSVGSGTRNQPQHF.

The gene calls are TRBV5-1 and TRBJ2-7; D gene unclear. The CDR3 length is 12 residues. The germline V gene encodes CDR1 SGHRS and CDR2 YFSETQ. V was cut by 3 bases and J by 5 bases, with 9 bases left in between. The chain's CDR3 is CASSSMANEQYF. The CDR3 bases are TGCGCCAGCAGCTCAATGGCCAACGAGCAGTACTTC.

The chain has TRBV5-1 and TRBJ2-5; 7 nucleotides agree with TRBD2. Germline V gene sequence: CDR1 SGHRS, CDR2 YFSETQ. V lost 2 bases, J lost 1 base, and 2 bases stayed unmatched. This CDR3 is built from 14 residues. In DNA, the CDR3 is TGCGCCAGCAGCTTTAGCGGGCCCCAAGAGACCCAGTACTTC. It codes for CASSFSGPQETQYF. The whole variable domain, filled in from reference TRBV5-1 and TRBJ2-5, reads KAGVTQTPRYLIKTRGQQVTLSCSPISGHRSVSWYQQTPGQGLQFLFEYFSETQRNKGNFPGRFSGRQFSNSRSEMNVSTLELGDSALYLCASSFSGPQETQYFGPGTRLLVL.

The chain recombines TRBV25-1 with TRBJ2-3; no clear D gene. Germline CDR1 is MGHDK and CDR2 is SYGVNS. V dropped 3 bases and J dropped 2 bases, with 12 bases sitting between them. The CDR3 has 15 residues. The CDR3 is CASSDHKQITDTQYF. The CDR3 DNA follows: TGTGCCAGCAGTGACCACAAACAGATCACAGATACGCAGTATTTT.

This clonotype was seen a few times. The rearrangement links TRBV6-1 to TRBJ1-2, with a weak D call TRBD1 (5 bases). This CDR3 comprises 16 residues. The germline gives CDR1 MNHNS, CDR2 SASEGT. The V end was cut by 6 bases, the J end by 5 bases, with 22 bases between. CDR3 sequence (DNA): TGTGCCAGCAGCTCCTACTCCGGGACGGAGGTTTATGGCTACACCTTC. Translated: CASSSYSGTEVYGYTF.